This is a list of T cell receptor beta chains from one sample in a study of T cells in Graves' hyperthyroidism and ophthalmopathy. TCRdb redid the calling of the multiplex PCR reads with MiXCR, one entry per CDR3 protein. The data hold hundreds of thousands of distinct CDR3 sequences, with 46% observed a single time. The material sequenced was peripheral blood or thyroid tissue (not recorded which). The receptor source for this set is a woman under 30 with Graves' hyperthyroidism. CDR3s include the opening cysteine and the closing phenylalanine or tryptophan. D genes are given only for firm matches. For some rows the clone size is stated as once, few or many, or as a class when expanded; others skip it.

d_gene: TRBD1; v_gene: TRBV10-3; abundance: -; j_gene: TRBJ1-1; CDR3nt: TGTGCCATCAGGGGGGACAGGGTGGATGAAGCTTTCTTT; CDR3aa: CAIRGDRVDEAFF
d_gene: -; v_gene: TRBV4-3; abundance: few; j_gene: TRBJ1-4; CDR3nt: TGCGCCAGCAGCCAACGACAGCGTAATAATGAAAAACTGTTTTTT; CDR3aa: CASSQRQRNNEKLFF
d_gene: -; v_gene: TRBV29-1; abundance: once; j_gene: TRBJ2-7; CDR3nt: TGCAGCGGCCGTAGGGGGGGGGAGGACGAGCAGTACTTC; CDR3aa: CSGRRGGEDEQYF
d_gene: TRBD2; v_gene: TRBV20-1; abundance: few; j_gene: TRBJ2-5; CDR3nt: TGCAGTGCTAGACGGACTAGCGGAGCTCAAGAGACCCAGTACTTC; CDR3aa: CSARRTSGAQETQYF
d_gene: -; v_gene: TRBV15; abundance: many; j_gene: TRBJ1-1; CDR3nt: TGTGCCACCAGCAGAGATGGGATCACTGAAGCTTTCTTT; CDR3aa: CATSRDGITEAFF
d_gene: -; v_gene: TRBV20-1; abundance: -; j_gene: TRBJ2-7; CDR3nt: TGCAGTGCTAGAGAAACGGTTACCTACGAGCAGTACTTC; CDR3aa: CSARETVTYEQYF
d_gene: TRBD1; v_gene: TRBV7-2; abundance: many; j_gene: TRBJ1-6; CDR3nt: TGTGCCAGCAGAGCGGGACAGCGAACCCCTAATTCACCCCTCCACTTT; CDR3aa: CASRAGQRTPNSPLHF
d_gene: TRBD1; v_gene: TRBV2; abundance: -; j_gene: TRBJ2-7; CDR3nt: TGTGCCAGCAGTCCGACCGGGACAGTACTCTACGAGCAGTACTTC; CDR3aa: CASSPTGTVLYEQYF
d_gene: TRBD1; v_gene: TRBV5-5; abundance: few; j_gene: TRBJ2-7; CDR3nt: TGTGCCAGCAGCGAGGACAGGGGGTCCTACGAGCAGTACTTC; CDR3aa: CASSEDRGSYEQYF
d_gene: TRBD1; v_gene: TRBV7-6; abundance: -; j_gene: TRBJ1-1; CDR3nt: TGTGCCAGCAGCCCGGGACAGGGTAACGCTGAAGCTTTCTTT; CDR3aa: CASSPGQGNAEAFF
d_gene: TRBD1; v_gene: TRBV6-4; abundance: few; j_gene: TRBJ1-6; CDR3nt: TGTGCCAGCAGTGACCCGGGACAGGGAGATAATTCACCCCTCCACTTT; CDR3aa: CASSDPGQGDNSPLHF
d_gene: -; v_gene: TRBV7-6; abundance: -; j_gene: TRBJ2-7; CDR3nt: TGTGCCAGCAGCGTTACTAGGGGCGACTACGAGCAGTACTTC; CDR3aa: CASSVTRGDYEQYF
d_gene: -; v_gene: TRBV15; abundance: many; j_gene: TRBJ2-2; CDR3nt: TGTGCCACCAGCAGAACCTATGAGGCGAACACCGGGGAGCTGTTTTTT; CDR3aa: CATSRTYEANTGELFF
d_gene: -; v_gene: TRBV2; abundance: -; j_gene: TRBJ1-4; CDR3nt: TGTGCCAGCAGCCCGCGGCAGGTTAATGAAAAACTGTTTTTT; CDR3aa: CASSPRQVNEKLFF
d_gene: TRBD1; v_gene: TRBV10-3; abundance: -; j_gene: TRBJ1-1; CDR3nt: TGTGCCATCAGTGAATTGACAGGGGGCGCGTCTGAAGCTTTCTTT; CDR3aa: CAISELTGGASEAFF
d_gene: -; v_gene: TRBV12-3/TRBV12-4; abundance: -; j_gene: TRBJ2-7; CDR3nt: TGTGCCAGCAGTTCCCGACAGCCCTACGAGCAGTACTTC; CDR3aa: CASSSRQPYEQYF
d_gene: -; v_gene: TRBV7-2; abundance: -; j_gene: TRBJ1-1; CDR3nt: TGTGCCAGCAGCTTAAGCGTGGAATACACTGAAGCTTTCTTT; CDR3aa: CASSLSVEYTEAFF
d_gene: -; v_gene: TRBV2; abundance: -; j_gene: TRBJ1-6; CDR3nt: TGTGCCCGCACCGGGACAAGAAATTCACCCCTCCACTTT; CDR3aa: CARTGTRNSPLHF
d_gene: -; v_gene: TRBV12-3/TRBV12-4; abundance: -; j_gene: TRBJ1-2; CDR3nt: TGTGCCAGCAGTTTGGGGGACGTCGGCTATGGCTACACCTTC; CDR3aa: CASSLGDVGYGYTF
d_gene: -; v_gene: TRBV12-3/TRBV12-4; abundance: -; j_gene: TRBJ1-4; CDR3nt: TGTGCCAGCAGTTCATCAGACTTCGAGTTGCAACTGTTTTTT; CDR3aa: CASSSSDFELQLFF
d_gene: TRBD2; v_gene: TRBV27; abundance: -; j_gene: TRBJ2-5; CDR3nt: TGTGCCAGCAAGAGGGGAGGGGAGACCCAGTACTTC; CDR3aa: CASKRGGETQYF
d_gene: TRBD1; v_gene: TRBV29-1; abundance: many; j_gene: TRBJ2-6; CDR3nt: TGCAGCGTTGAAGAGTTGGACAGGGTCTCTGGGGCCAACGTCCTGACTTTC; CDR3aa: CSVEELDRVSGANVLTF
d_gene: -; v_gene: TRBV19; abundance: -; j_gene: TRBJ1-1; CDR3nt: TGTGCCAGTAGTACAGCAAAAGACAGCATGAACACTGAAGCTTTCTTT; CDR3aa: CASSTAKDSMNTEAFF
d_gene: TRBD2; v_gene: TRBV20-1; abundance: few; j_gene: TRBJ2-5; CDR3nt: TGCAGTGCGCGGGAGGAGGGTCAGTACTTC; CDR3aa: CSAREEGQYF
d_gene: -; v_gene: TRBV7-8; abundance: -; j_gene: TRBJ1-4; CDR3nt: TGTGCCAGCAGCTCACAGGGAACTGGGATTAATGAAAAACTGTTTTTT; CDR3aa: CASSSQGTGINEKLFF
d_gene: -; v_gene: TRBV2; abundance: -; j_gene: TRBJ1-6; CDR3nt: TGTGCCAGCAGCCCCTTCGGGGGGCTCAATTCACCCCTCCACTTT; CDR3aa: CASSPFGGLNSPLHF
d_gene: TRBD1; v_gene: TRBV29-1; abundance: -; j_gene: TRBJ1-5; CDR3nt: TGCAGCGTGAGGGACAGGGCCAGCAATCAGCCCCAGCATTTT; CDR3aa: CSVRDRASNQPQHF
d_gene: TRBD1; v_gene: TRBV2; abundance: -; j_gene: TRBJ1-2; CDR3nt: TGTGCCAGCAGTTTCAGGGGGCCTGACTATGGCTACACCTTC; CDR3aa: CASSFRGPDYGYTF
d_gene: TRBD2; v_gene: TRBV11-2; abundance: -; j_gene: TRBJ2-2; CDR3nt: TGTGCCAGCAGCCAATTAGCGGGAGGACGGACCGGGGAGCTGTTTTTT; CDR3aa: CASSQLAGGRTGELFF
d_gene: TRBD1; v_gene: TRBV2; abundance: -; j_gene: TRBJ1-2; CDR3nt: TGTGCCAGCACTCCAGGAGTCCGTCCCGGGACAGGGGATGGCTACACCTTC; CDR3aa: CASTPGVRPGTGDGYTF
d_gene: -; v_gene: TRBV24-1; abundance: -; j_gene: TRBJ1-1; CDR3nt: TGTGCCACCAGTGACCCGGACGCGATCGAGAACACTGAAGCTTTCTTT; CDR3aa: CATSDPDAIENTEAFF
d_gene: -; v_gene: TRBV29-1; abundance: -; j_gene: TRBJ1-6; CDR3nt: TGCAGCGTTGCCCAGGACGGCTATAATTCACCCCTCCACTTT; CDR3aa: CSVAQDGYNSPLHF
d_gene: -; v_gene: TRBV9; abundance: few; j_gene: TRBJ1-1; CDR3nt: TGTGCCAGCAGCCCCAGGACACTGAACACTGAAGCTTTCTTT; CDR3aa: CASSPRTLNTEAFF
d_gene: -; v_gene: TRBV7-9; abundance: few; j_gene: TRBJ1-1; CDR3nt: TGTGCCAGCAGCGCGACAGTAGCTCCAACTGAAGCTTTCTTT; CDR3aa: CASSATVAPTEAFF
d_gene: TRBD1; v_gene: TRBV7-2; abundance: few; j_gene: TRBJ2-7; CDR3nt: TGTGCCAGCAGCTTAGTAGTGGGGCAGGGGGCCTACGAGCAGTACTTC; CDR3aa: CASSLVVGQGAYEQYF
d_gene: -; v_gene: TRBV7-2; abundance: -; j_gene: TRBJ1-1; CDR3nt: TGTGCCAGCAGGGCCGGGTTATCGAACACTGAAGCTTTCTTT; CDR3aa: CASRAGLSNTEAFF
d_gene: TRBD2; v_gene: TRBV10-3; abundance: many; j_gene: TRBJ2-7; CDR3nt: TGTGCCATCAAGCTAGCGGGAGCATACGAGCAGTACTTC; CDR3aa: CAIKLAGAYEQYF
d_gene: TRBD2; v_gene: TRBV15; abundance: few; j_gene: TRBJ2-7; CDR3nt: TGTGCCACCAGCCTCTATAGCGGGCCCTCCTACGAGCAGTACTTC; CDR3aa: CATSLYSGPSYEQYF
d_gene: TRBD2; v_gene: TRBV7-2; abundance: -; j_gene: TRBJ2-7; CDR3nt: TGTGCCAGCAGCTTTAGCGGGGAACACTACGAGCAGTACTTC; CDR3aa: CASSFSGEHYEQYF
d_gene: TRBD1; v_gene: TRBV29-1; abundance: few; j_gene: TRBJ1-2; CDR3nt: TGCAGCTTGGCGGGACAGAGCGGCGGCTACACCTTC; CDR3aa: CSLAGQSGGYTF
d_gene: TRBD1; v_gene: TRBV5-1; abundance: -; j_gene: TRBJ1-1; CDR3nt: TGCGCCAGCAGCCAACCGGGACAGGGTCTCGAAGCTTTCTTT; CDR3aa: CASSQPGQGLEAFF
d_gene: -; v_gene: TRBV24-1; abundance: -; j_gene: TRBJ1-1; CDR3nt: TGTGCCACCAGGGGCGGAGGGGTTCACACTGAAGCTTTCTTT; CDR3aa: CATRGGGVHTEAFF
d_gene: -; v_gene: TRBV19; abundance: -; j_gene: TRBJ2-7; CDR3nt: TGTGCCAGTAGTGGGAGGACAGGCCCCTACGAGCAGTACTTC; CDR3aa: CASSGRTGPYEQYF
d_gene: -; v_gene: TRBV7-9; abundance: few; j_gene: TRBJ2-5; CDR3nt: TGTGCCAGCAGCTACCGGCCCACTCACCAAGAGACCCAGTACTTC; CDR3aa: CASSYRPTHQETQYF
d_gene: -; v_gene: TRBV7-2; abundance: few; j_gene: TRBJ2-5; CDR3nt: TGTGCCAGCGGATCCAGCCCGTACCAAGAGACCCAGTACTTC; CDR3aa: CASGSSPYQETQYF
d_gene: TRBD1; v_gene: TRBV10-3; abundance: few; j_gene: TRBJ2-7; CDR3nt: TGTGCCATCACCGAGGGACAGCATTCCTACGAGCAGTACTTC; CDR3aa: CAITEGQHSYEQYF
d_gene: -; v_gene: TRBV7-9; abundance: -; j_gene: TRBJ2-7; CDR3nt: TGTGCCCTTGTCGGGGGGCACTCCTACGAGCAGTACTTC; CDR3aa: CALVGGHSYEQYF
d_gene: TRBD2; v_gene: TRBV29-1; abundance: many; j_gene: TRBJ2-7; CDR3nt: TGCAGCGTCGTCGGACTAGCGGCTTACGAGCAGTACTTC; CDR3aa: CSVVGLAAYEQYF
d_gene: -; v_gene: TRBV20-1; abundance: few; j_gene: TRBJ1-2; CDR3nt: TGCAGTGCTAGAGATCGTCTGGGGACATATGGCTACACCTTC; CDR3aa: CSARDRLGTYGYTF
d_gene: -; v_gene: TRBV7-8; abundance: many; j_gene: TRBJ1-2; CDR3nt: TGTGCCAGCAGCACCAGGGACCGTGGGTATGGCGGCTACACCTTC; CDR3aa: CASSTRDRGYGGYTF
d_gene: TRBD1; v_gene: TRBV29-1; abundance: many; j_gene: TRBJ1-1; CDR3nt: TGCAGCCTGGACAGGGGGGGTGAAGCTTTCTTT; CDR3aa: CSLDRGGEAFF
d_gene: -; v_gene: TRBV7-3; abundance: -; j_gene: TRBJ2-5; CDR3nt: TGTGCCAGCACCAGGGCAGGGAACGTGGAGACCCAGTACTTC; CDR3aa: CASTRAGNVETQYF
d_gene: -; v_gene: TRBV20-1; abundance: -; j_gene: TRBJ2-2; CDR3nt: TGCAGTGCTGCTCAGGTCGCTGGGACCGGGGAGCTGTTTTTT; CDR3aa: CSAAQVAGTGELFF